The clone carrying this TCR beta chain ranks as large (0.1 to 1%). Its antigen is unknown. This entry is derived from a study of T cells in localized non-small cell lung cancer. Whole-study results and caveats: Uninvolved adjacent lung had the highest recorded T cell clonality, with tumor below it. Paired adjacent lung recovered a median approximately 57 of the top 100 tumor clones. There was an association of higher blood T cell density with longer overall survival.

Germline V lookup: CDR1 SQVTM, CDR2 ANQGSEA. The CDR3 contains 14 residues. The ends were cut back, 6 bases at V and 0 bases at J, with 12 bases in the middle. Assay used: immunoSEQ multiplex PCR; TCRdb lists only in-frame clones, some missing. Of about 2,700 clones in the sample, roughly a fifth are singletons; the top ten hold 17%. This rearrangement joins TRBV29-1 to TRBJ2-1; D is possibly TRBD1 (6 bases). The TCR originated in a woman aged 40-70 years with stage I lung adenocarcinoma. The specimen comprised lung tumor tissue, sampled before any cancer treatment. CDR3 sequence: CSVTGKGSYNEQFF. The CDR3 region has the DNA TGCAGCGTAACAGGGAAAGGCTCCTACAATGAGCAGTTCTTC.